This is a list of T cell receptor beta chains from one sample in a study of spatial heterogeneity in lung cancer. Each CDR3 protein gets one entry after TCRdb re-called the 5' RACE reads with MiXCR. Among about 2,000 distinct CDR3 sequences, 24% were seen once, and the ten largest hold roughly 25%. Sequenced material: normal lung tissue next to the tumor, taken at surgery. The receptor set was obtained from a male donor with early-stage non-small cell lung cancer. Both conserved end residues are part of each CDR3. The D gene is left open where the match is weak. Size is omitted from some rows. Given values are once, few, many or a class for expanded clones.

TRBV20-1	.	TRBJ2-1	.	CSALAQSYNEQFF	TGCAGTGCCCTGGCCCAGTCCTACAATGAGCAGTTCTTC
TRBV4-3	.	TRBJ2-7	.	CASSQENFREQYF	TGCGCCAGCAGCCAAGAAAACTTCCGCGAGCAGTACTTC
TRBV5-1	.	TRBJ2-3	.	CASSLREHPDTQYF	TGCGCCAGCAGCTTGCGGGAGCACCCAGATACGCAGTATTTT
TRBV20-1	.	TRBJ2-1	few	CSAFRDWMTNEQFF	TGCAGTGCTTTCCGGGACTGGATGACCAATGAGCAGTTCTTC
TRBV18	TRBD1	TRBJ2-2	.	CASSPTGGQDTGELFF	TGTGCCAGCTCACCGACAGGGGGACAGGACACCGGGGAGCTGTTTTTT
TRBV5-4	.	TRBJ1-2	few	CASSLDYGQLGYTF	TGTGCCAGCAGCTTGGATTACGGACAGCTTGGCTACACCTTC
TRBV20-1	.	TRBJ2-5	large	CSAKTRADQETQYF	TGCAGTGCCAAAACCAGGGCCGACCAAGAGACCCAGTACTTC
TRBV30	.	TRBJ1-5	.	CAWSLSNNQPQHF	TGTGCCTGGAGTCTGAGTAATAATCAGCCCCAGCATTTT
TRBV9	.	TRBJ2-3	medium-sized	CASTSTEFHTDTQYF	TGTGCCAGCACCTCGACTGAATTCCACACAGATACGCAGTATTTT
TRBV7-8	TRBD2	TRBJ2-3	.	CASSLSGGPLNTQYF	TGTGCCAGCAGCTTATCGGGAGGGCCGCTAAATACGCAGTATTTT
TRBV23-1	TRBD1	TRBJ1-5	medium-sized	CASSQSQGARNQPQHF	TGCGCCAGCAGTCAATCCCAGGGGGCGCGTAATCAGCCCCAGCATTTT
TRBV6-2/TRBV6-3	.	TRBJ2-3	.	CASSRVSSTQYF	TGTGCCAGCAGTCGCGTGTCCTCGACGCAGTATTTT
TRBV20-1	.	TRBJ2-2	.	CSAHGQNTGELFF	TGCAGTGCCCACGGACAGAACACCGGGGAGCTGTTTTTT
TRBV7-2	.	TRBJ2-2	medium-sized	CASSRDLPTLNTGELFF	TGTGCCAGCAGCCGGGACCTGCCGACCTTGAACACCGGGGAGCTGTTTTTT
TRBV6-2/TRBV6-3	.	TRBJ1-2	.	CASSYGGRSNYGYTF	TGTGCCAGCAGTTACGGCGGACGGAGCAACTATGGCTACACCTTC
TRBV6-6	TRBD1	TRBJ2-5	.	CASINRGHHQETQYF	TGTGCCAGCATTAACAGGGGGCACCACCAAGAGACCCAGTACTTC
TRBV20-1	TRBD2	TRBJ2-2	few	CSAQTVSGTSGSFSTGELFF	TGCAGTGCCCAAACTGTGTCCGGGACTAGCGGGAGCTTTTCAACCGGGGAGCTGTTTTTT
TRBV12-3/TRBV12-4	TRBD1	TRBJ1-1	large	CASSFGDRAAEAFF	TGTGCCAGCAGTTTTGGGGACAGGGCTGCCGAAGCTTTCTTT
TRBV7-9	.	TRBJ1-3	few	CASRPRGDENTIYF	TGTGCCAGCAGGCCCCGGGGGGACGAAAACACCATATATTTT
TRBV4-1	TRBD1	TRBJ2-5	few	CASSQVSGTGTLQETQYF	TGCGCCAGCAGCCAAGTTTCCGGGACAGGGACCCTTCAAGAGACCCAGTACTTC
TRBV7-9	.	TRBJ1-5	many	CASSFSGAGDQPQHF	TGTGCCAGCAGCTTTTCAGGGGCTGGGGATCAGCCCCAGCATTTT
TRBV4-3	TRBD2	TRBJ2-7	.	CASSQEKEAGAYEQYF	TGCGCCAGCAGCCAAGAAAAGGAAGCGGGGGCCTACGAGCAGTACTTC
TRBV7-2	.	TRBJ2-5	large	CASSPGASLQETQYF	TGTGCCAGCAGCCCAGGGGCTAGCCTCCAAGAGACCCAGTACTTC
TRBV20-1	.	TRBJ2-3	.	CSASPIIGTDTQYF	TGCAGTGCTAGTCCGATTATAGGCACAGATACGCAGTATTTT
TRBV29-1	TRBD1	TRBJ1-1	.	CSVEPAQGAFGAFF	TGCAGCGTTGAACCGGCACAGGGGGCTTTTGGAGCTTTCTTT
TRBV28	.	TRBJ2-7	.	CASRGIPYEQYF	TGTGCCAGCAGAGGGATTCCCTACGAGCAGTACTTC
TRBV7-9	TRBD1	TRBJ1-3	once	CASSLGQGAGNTIYF	TGTGCCAGCAGCTTGGGACAGGGGGCTGGAAACACCATATATTTT
TRBV6-1	TRBD2	TRBJ2-3	.	CASSVTSGVGDTQYF	TGTGCCAGCAGCGTGACTAGCGGGGTGGGGGATACGCAGTATTTT
TRBV5-1	TRBD2	TRBJ2-5	.	CASSFGLGLTLPQETQYF	TGCGCCAGCAGCTTCGGACTAGGTCTCACCCTTCCCCAAGAGACCCAGTACTTC
TRBV3-1	.	TRBJ1-3	.	CASSQERSGGNTIYF	TGTGCCAGCAGCCAAGAGCGCTCAGGTGGAAACACCATATATTTT
TRBV7-2	.	TRBJ1-6	large	CASSVGSSYNSPLHF	TGTGCCAGCAGCGTAGGGAGTTCCTATAATTCACCCCTCCACTTT
TRBV6-5	TRBD2	TRBJ2-7	.	CASSRLAGAEQYF	TGTGCCAGCAGCCGCCTTGCGGGAGCTGAGCAGTACTTC
TRBV6-5	.	TRBJ2-5	few	CASSYRDGETQYF	TGTGCCAGCAGTTACAGGGACGGCGAGACCCAGTACTTC
TRBV2	TRBD2	TRBJ2-4	.	CASSEELAGDLAKNIQYF	TGTGCCAGCAGTGAGGAACTAGCGGGGGACCTAGCCAAAAACATTCAGTACTTC
TRBV12-3/TRBV12-4	.	TRBJ2-7	few	CASSFRVIVWENGDYEQYF	TGTGCCAGCAGTTTTCGTGTTATTGTTTGGGAGAATGGGGATTACGAGCAGTACTTC
TRBV5-5	.	TRBJ1-5	large	CASSLWGEGNQPQHF	TGTGCCAGCAGCTTGTGGGGCGAGGGCAATCAGCCCCAGCATTTT